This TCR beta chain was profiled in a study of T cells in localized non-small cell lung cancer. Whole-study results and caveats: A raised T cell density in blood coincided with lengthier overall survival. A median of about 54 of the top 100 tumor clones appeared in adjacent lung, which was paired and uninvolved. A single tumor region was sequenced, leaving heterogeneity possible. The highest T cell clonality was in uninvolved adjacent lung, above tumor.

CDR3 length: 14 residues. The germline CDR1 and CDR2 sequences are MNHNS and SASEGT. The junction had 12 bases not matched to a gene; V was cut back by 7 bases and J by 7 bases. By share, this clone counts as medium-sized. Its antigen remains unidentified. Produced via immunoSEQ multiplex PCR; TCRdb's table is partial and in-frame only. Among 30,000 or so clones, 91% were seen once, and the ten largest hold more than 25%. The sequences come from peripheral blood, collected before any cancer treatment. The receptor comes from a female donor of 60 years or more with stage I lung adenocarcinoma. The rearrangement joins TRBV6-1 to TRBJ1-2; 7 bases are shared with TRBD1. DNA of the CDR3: TGTGCCAGCACCCAGGGGGGGGCGCAGCTTGGCTACACCTTC. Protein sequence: CASTQGGAQLGYTF.